This record covers a single T cell receptor beta chain. This record comes from a study of blood T cell repertoires in COVID-19. Study-level background: There were acute and convalescent COVID-19 samples, and they came from the United States, Italy and Spain. T cells, B-cell-depleted T cells, or PBMCs provided the cDNA or gDNA that served as material.

Under the authors' procedure: Estimation of nucleated cell counts relied on the amplification of reference gene primers. Generated by immunoSEQ multiplex PCR, the TCRdb table keeps only in-frame clones and is missing some. V and J calls and clone size are as listed in that table; D and trimming were resolved from the DNA. The sample consists of 200,000 to 250,000 clones, around 80% of them appearing once. V dropped 3 bases and J dropped 4 bases, with 17 bases sitting between them. The CDR3 sequence is 16 residues long. Germline CDR1 is SGHDT and CDR2 is YYEEEE. While infection was still active, Seattle patients were enrolled and then followed longitudinally.

This rearrangement joins TRBV5-6 to TRBJ1-5, with D maybe TRBD1 (5 bases). The origin of this receptor is a woman in her twenties or thirties with COVID-19, enrolled during active disease. Sequenced material: peripheral blood. CDR3 region: CASSSVGSGTNQPQHF. CDR3 DNA sequence: TGTGCCAGCAGCTCGGTGGGTTCGGGGACTAATCAGCCCCAGCATTTT. The whole variable domain, remainder taken from reference TRBV5-6 and TRBJ1-5, is DAGVTQSPTHLIKTRGQQVTLRCSPKSGHDTVSWYQQALGQGPQFIFQYYEEEERQRGNFPDRFSGHQFPNYSSELNVNALLLGDSALYLCASSSVGSGTNQPQHFGDGTRLSIL.